This entry describes one T cell receptor beta chain. This sample was included in a study of cytomegalovirus exposure and HLA in healthy donors. The germline V and J ends were trimmed by 2 bases and 1 base, with 15 bases remaining between them. Germline loops: CDR1 WSHSY, CDR2 SAAADI. The CDR3 covers 16 residues. Measured with immunoSEQ multiplex PCR; TCRdb has only the in-frame clones, and not every one. This table has 250,000 to 400,000 clones, roughly 88% appearing once. The rearrangement links TRBV10-2 to TRBJ2-7; a possible D gene is TRBD2 (5 bases). This clonotype originated in a man between 25 and 39 years old in good health and CMV-seronegative. The sequenced material came from PBMCs. CDR3 region: CASSEALERESYEQYF. The DNA of the CDR3 is TGCGCCAGCAGTGAGGCCCTCGAGAGGGAATCCTACGAGCAGTACTTC.